A single sample gave rise to the 4 T cell receptor beta chains below, sequenced in a study of T cells in Graves' hyperthyroidism and ophthalmopathy. TCR beta CDR3 regions were amplified from RNA transcripts. The HTBI set primed first-round TCR CDR3 RT-PCR. TCRdb itself ran the multiplex PCR reads through MiXCR, one entry per CDR3 protein. The profile covers over 650,000 distinct CDR3 sequences, with roughly 46% appearing a single time and roughly 7.2% taken by the ten largest. Material for sequencing was peripheral blood or thyroid tissue (not recorded which). The origin of the receptors is an adult man with Graves' disease, either hyperthyroidism or ophthalmopathy (not recorded which).

Comments on this clonotype: The junction departs from germline at one end; a sequencing error may be responsible. This chain links TRBV10-3 with TRBJ2-7; tentatively, D is TRBD1 or TRBD2 (5 bases each). Germline V gene data show CDR1 as ENHRY and CDR2 as SYGVKD. The length of the CDR3 is 16 residues. CDR3 residues: CASSYSAPGSSYEQYF. The DNA for the CDR3 is TGTGCCAGCAGTTACTCGGCCCCAGGGAGCTCCTACGAGCAGTACTTC.

This rearrangement joins TRBV20-1 to TRBJ1-5; the match to TRBD1 covers 7 bases. J lost 7 bases, V lost 0 bases, and 9 bases had no gene match. The CDR3 sequence is 15 residues long. Per the germline V gene, CDR1 is DFQATT and CDR2 is SNEGSKA (reference sequence). CDR3 in amino acids: CSARDRGRGWQPQHF. Here the CDR3 DNA reads TGCAGTGCTAGAGATAGGGGCAGGGGGTGGCAGCCCCAGCATTTT.

This clonotype was picked up a small number of times. The rearrangement links TRBV6-5 to TRBJ2-7; D unresolved. Per the germline V gene, CDR1 is MNHEY and CDR2 is SVGAGI. V lost 6 bases and J 9 bases, leaving 21 bases between the germline ends. The CDR3 runs 14 residues. The CDR3 nucleotides are TGTGCCAGCAGGAGTGAACCGAGTAGATCGGTGCAGTACTTC. Its protein is CASRSEPSRSVQYF.

This clonotype is judged medium-sized. This chain uses TRBV29-1 with TRBJ1-1; a weak D match, TRBD1 (6 bases). V was trimmed by 4 bases and J by 11 bases, leaving 14 bases between them. The germline gives CDR1 SQVTM, CDR2 ANQGSEA. The CDR3 has 11 residues. The CDR3 spells CSVVTGSSAFF. The CDR3 region has the DNA TGCAGCGTTGTCACAGGGTCCTCGGCTTTCTTT.